Below are 32 T cell receptor beta chains sequenced from a single sample in a study of cytomegalovirus exposure and HLA in healthy donors. It was with 60 Vbeta and 13 Jbeta primers that the PCR ran. Clones were read by immunoSEQ multiplex PCR, and TCRdb kept only the in-frame ones, dropping some. The data include around 140,000 clones; the top ten clones carry more than 0.8%. The sample taken for sequencing was PBMCs. The receptor source for this set is a male donor in good health and CMV-seronegative.

The gene calls are TRBV7-8 and TRBJ2-5, with TRBD1 identical over 7 bases. Per the germline V gene, CDR1 is SGHVS and CDR2 is FQNEAQ. CDR3 length: 15 amino acids. J gave up 5 bases and V 1 base, and 7 bases lay outside the gene matches. This CDR3 reads CASSLDDRARETQYF. The CDR3 nucleotides are TGTGCCAGCAGCTTAGACGACAGGGCGAGGGAGACCCAGTACTTC.

The rearrangement uses TRBV12-5 and TRBJ2-7; D perhaps matches TRBD2 (5 bases). V was shortened by 2 bases and J by 7 bases, with 12 bases between the two germline ends. Germline lookup yields CDR1 LGHNT and CDR2 FRNRAP. The CDR3 has 13 amino acids. This chain's CDR3 is CASGLSRGPEQYF. The CDR3 bases are TGTGCTAGTGGTTTGTCGAGAGGGCCAGAGCAGTACTTC.

V usage is TRBV6-4 and J usage is TRBJ1-4, with 9 nucleotides matching TRBD1. With 4 bases clipped from V and 3 bases from J, the junction kept 3 bases outside the gene matches. This CDR3 contains 15 residues. Germline V CDR1 and CDR2: MRHNA, SNTAGT. CDR3: CASSVGQGSNEKLFF. As DNA, the CDR3 is TGTGCCAGCAGTGTTGGACAGGGGTCTAATGAAAAACTGTTTTTT.

The chain has TRBV6-5 and TRBJ2-7; possible D gene TRBD2, 6 bases. Trimming left V 0 bases short and J 6 bases short, with 9 bases between. Looked up from germline, CDR1 is MNHEY and CDR2 is SVGAGI. CDR3 length: 13 amino acids. CDR3 sequence reads: CASSYSWEAEQYF. Here the CDR3 DNA reads TGTGCCAGCAGTTACTCGTGGGAGGCCGAGCAGTACTTC.

This sequence joins TRBV6-5 and TRBJ1-5, with TRBD1 identical over 7 bases. The V gene end was trimmed by 6 bases and the J gene end by 6 bases; junction bases not matched to a gene: 11. There are 15 residues in the CDR3. The germline gives CDR1 MNHEY, CDR2 SVGAGI. CDR3 residues: CASSPRGQGVQPQHF. CDR3 DNA: TGTGCCAGCAGCCCAAGGGGGCAGGGGGTTCAGCCCCAGCATTTT.

This rearrangement joins TRBV7-2 to TRBJ1-2; D is uncertain. There are 16 residues in the CDR3. The germline gives CDR1 SGHTA, CDR2 FQGNSA. With 0 bases removed from V and 5 bases from J, the gap between germline ends came to 16 bases. CDR3 residues: CASSLARGTSLYGYTF. CDR3 DNA sequence: TGTGCCAGCAGCTTAGCGCGCGGCACGTCGCTTTATGGCTACACCTTC.

The rearrangement joins TRBV5-4 to TRBJ2-5; weak D call: TRBD2 (6 bases). The CDR3 has 14 residues. Germline CDR1 SGHNT, CDR2 YYREEE (reference sequence). V was pared by 0 bases and J by 7 bases, with 13 bases between. In DNA form, the CDR3 reads TGTGCCAGCAGCTTGGATGGGGGGTCAGTGACCCAGTACTTC. This encodes CASSLDGGSVTQYF.

The chain employs TRBV7-2 and TRBJ2-7; D might be TRBD1 (6 bases). Germline V gene sequence: CDR1 SGHTA, CDR2 FQGNSA. The CDR3 covers 13 residues. Trimming pared 7 bases from V and 7 bases from J, leaving 17 bases between. CDR3 DNA sequence: TGTGCCAGCAACCGAAACAGGGACGCAGAGCAGTACTTC. It translates to CASNRNRDAEQYF.

The V call is TRBV28, the J call TRBJ1-6, with TRBD1 matching over 7 bases. This CDR3 contains 15 residues. CDR1 and CDR2 from the germline V gene are MDHEN and SYDVKM. The ends lost 6 bases at V and 8 bases at J; junction bases unmatched: 10. The CDR3 region is CASRSGGGVYSPLHF. The CDR3 region has the DNA TGTGCCAGCAGGTCGGGAGGGGGCGTCTATTCACCCCTCCACTTT.

The chain combines TRBV6-1 with TRBJ2-7; possible D gene TRBD2, 6 bases. Germline lookup yields CDR1 MNHNS and CDR2 SASEGT. This CDR3 has 14 amino acids. Trimming removed 10 bases at V and 0 bases at J, with 16 bases between. CDR3 loop: CAIAPGGYSYEQYF. CDR3 in DNA: TGTGCCATCGCCCCTGGGGGGTACTCCTACGAGCAGTACTTC.

The V gene is TRBV5-6, the J gene TRBJ2-3; TRBD2 is a possible D gene (6 bases). This CDR3 is 13 amino acids long. CDR1 SGHDT and CDR2 YYEEEE come from the germline V gene. The V end lost 4 bases, the J end lost 7 bases, and 13 bases lay between the germline ends. CDR3 protein: CASSPSLANTQYF. The CDR3 DNA sequence: TGTGCCAGCAGCCCCTCACTAGCAAATACGCAGTATTTT.

J is TRBJ1-2 and V is TRBV10-1; D may be TRBD1 (6 bases). This CDR3 is built from 12 residues. From germline, CDR1 is WNHNN and CDR2 SYGVQD (reference sequence). V lost 8 bases, J lost 4 bases, and 11 bases lay in between. In DNA, the CDR3 is TGCGCCAGCCTGGACAGTTTCTATGGCTACACCTTC. Amino acid sequence: CASLDSFYGYTF.

The genes are TRBV15 and TRBJ2-7; D unresolved. The CDR3 runs to 13 residues. Germline V CDR1 and CDR2: LNHNV, YYDKDF (reference sequence). The germline V and J ends were trimmed by 0 bases and 7 bases, with 10 bases remaining between them. As DNA, the CDR3 is TGTGCCACCAGCAGAGATCTGCTGAGGGAGCAGTACTTC. Amino acid sequence: CATSRDLLREQYF.

The CDR3 sequence: CASGRDRPSTDTQYF. CDR3 bases: TGTGCTAGTGGCCGGGACAGACCTAGCACAGATACGCAGTATTTT. The chain joins TRBV12-5 to TRBJ2-3; 7 bases line up with TRBD1. With 6 bases clipped from V and 0 bases from J, the junction kept 6 bases outside the gene matches. CDR3 size: 15 residues. The germline V gene has CDR1 LGHNT and CDR2 FRNRAP.

The V call is TRBV29-1, the J call TRBJ2-3; D not certain. The CDR3 is 16 amino acids. The ends were cut back, 0 bases at V and 0 bases at J, with 13 bases in the middle. Germline CDR1 is SQVTM and CDR2 is ANQGSEA. The CDR3 is CSVEDLREASTDTQYF. CDR3 coding DNA: TGCAGCGTTGAAGATCTTCGCGAAGCCAGCACAGATACGCAGTATTTT.

The genes are TRBV2 and TRBJ2-1; D may be TRBD2 (6 bases). This CDR3 contains 15 residues. Trimming took off 4 bases at V and 8 bases at J, with 18 bases between the two ends. Germline loops: CDR1 SNHLY, CDR2 FYNNEI. The chain's CDR3 is CASSAGGRRVDEQFF. CDR3 sequence (DNA): TGTGCCAGCAGTGCCGGAGGGCGGAGGGTCGATGAGCAGTTCTTC.

The chain combines TRBV19 with TRBJ1-2; 8 positions match TRBD1. In germline, CDR1 is LNHDA, CDR2 SQIVND (reference sequence). With V trimmed by 2 bases and J by 2 bases, 13 bases remained unmatched. The CDR3 consists of 18 residues. CDR3 coding DNA: TGTGCCAGTAGTATAAGGGGGCCAGGGGGCCGTGGGAACTATGGCTACACCTTC. It yields the protein CASSIRGPGGRGNYGYTF.

Here the CDR3 reads CASRKTGNTEAFF. In nucleotides, the CDR3 is TGTGCCAGCAGAAAAACAGGGAACACTGAAGCTTTCTTT. V usage is TRBV28 and J usage is TRBJ1-1; tentative D call: TRBD1 (5 bases). The germline CDR1 and CDR2 sequences are MDHEN and SYDVKM. CDR3 length equals 13 residues. Trimming shortened V by 6 bases and J by 1 base, and 9 bases separated the two germline ends. The whole variable domain, remainder taken from reference TRBV28 and TRBJ1-1, is DVKVTQSSRYLVKRTGEKVFLECVQDMDHENMFWYRQDPGLGLRLIYFSYDVKMKEKGDIPEGYSVSREKKERFSLILESASTNQTSMYLCASRKTGNTEAFFGQGTRLTVV.

The J gene is TRBJ2-2, the V gene TRBV4-2, with TRBD2 matching over 7 bases. Germline V gene data show CDR1 as LGHNA and CDR2 as YNFKEQ. V lost 3 bases, J lost 2 bases, and 9 bases stayed unmatched. The CDR3 loop spans 17 amino acids. The CDR3 loop is CASSHAPGLENTGELFF. In DNA, the CDR3 is TGTGCCAGCAGCCATGCGCCCGGACTAGAAAACACCGGGGAGCTGTTTTTT.

This sequence joins TRBV11-2 and TRBJ1-1; 10 bases agree with TRBD1. The V and J ends lost 5 bases and 0 bases, in that order; junction bases with no gene match: 12. This CDR3 comprises 18 residues. Germline CDR1 is SGHAT and CDR2 is FQNNGV. CDR3 bases: TGTGCCAGCAGCGCCGGGTGGACAGGGGGTGTCTTGAACACTGAAGCTTTCTTT. Protein sequence: CASSAGWTGGVLNTEAFF.

The rearrangement uses TRBV2 and TRBJ1-5; 7 nucleotides line up with TRBD1. This CDR3 is built from 16 residues. V was clipped by 2 bases and J by 1 base; unmatched bases: 5. CDR1 is SNHLY and CDR2 is FYNNEI in the germline V gene. CDR3 loop: CASSETGERSNQPQHF. CDR3 DNA sequence: TGTGCCAGCAGTGAAACAGGGGAAAGGAGCAATCAGCCCCAGCATTTT.

The chain is built from TRBV7-6 and TRBJ1-1; tentatively, D is TRBD1 (5 bases). This CDR3 spans 14 amino acids. Germline V lookup: CDR1 SGHVS, CDR2 FNYEAQ. V was trimmed by 1 base and J by 6 bases, leaving 12 bases between them. CDR3 protein: CASSLGGRGAEAFF. The CDR3 DNA is TGTGCCAGCAGCTTAGGAGGGCGGGGCGCTGAAGCTTTCTTT. The full variable domain, rest sourced from reference TRBV7-6 and TRBJ1-1, is GAGVSQSPRYKVTKRGQDVALRCDPISGHVSLYWYRQALGQGPEFLTYFNYEAQQDKSGLPNDRFSAERPEGSISTLTIQRTEQRDSAMYRCASSLGGRGAEAFFGQGTRLTVV.

The V and J genes are TRBV30 and TRBJ1-2; 8 bases agree with TRBD1. CDR3 length: 14 residues. Germline CDR1 GTSNPN, CDR2 SVGIG (reference sequence). The V and J ends lost 3 bases and 3 bases, in that order; junction bases with no gene match: 6. The CDR3 is CAWRMTGVDYGYTF. Here the CDR3 DNA reads TGTGCCTGGAGGATGACAGGGGTAGACTATGGCTACACCTTC. The full variable domain, in which reference TRBV30 and TRBJ1-2 provide the parts outside the CDR3, is SQTIHQWPATLVQPVGSPLSLECTVEGTSNPNLYWYRQAAGRGLQLLFYSVGIGQISSEVPQNLSASRPQDRQFILSSKKLLLSDSGFYLCAWRMTGVDYGYTFGSGTRLTVV.

The V gene is TRBV5-5, the J gene TRBJ1-1, with TRBD1 identical over 7 bases. Trimming at V came to 4 bases and at J to 0 bases, leaving 3 bases not matched to a gene. CDR3 length equals 14 residues. CDR1 SGHKS and CDR2 YYEKEE come from the germline V gene (reference sequence). The CDR3 region is CASSQGQLNTEAFF. DNA for the CDR3: TGTGCCAGCAGCCAGGGACAGCTGAACACTGAAGCTTTCTTT. The whole variable domain, filled in from reference TRBV5-5 and TRBJ1-1, reads DAGVTQSPTHLIKTRGQQVTLRCSPISGHKSVSWYQQVLGQGPQFIFQYYEKEERGRGNFPDRFSARQFPNYSSELNVNALLLGDSALYLCASSQGQLNTEAFFGQGTRLTVV.

This chain connects TRBV6-5 to TRBJ1-2, with a tentative D call TRBD1 (5 bases). The V gene lost 5 bases and the J gene lost 0 bases, with 10 bases spanning the gap. The germline V gene has CDR1 MNHEY and CDR2 SVGAGI. The CDR3 has 14 residues. The CDR3 DNA sequence: TGTGCCAGCAGTCAAACAGGAACTAACTATGGCTACACCTTC. Amino acids: CASSQTGTNYGYTF.

The chain joins TRBV7-3 to TRBJ2-7, with D possibly being TRBD1 (7 bases). Germline V lookup: CDR1 SGHTA, CDR2 FQGTGA. The CDR3 has 20 residues. V lost 2 bases and J lost 0, with 26 bases in between. The DNA for the CDR3 is TGTGCCAGCAGCTTATCGGAGGGGAGACAGGGACCCTACAGCTCCTACGAGCAGTACTTC. It codes for CASSLSEGRQGPYSSYEQYF.

V and J are TRBV18 and TRBJ2-1; D remains ambiguous. The CDR3 extends over 12 amino acids. In germline, CDR1 is KGHSH, CDR2 LQKENI. V was pared by 6 bases and J by 9 bases, with 12 bases between. CDR3 nucleotide sequence: TGTGCCAGCTCGTACGAGGTAGTTGAGCAGTTCTTC. As protein: CASSYEVVEQFF.

The chain links TRBV5-1 to TRBJ2-3; D is possibly TRBD1 (5 bases). Germline V gene data show CDR1 as SGHRS and CDR2 as YFSETQ. V lost 1 base and J 6 bases, leaving 9 bases between the germline ends. The CDR3 covers 13 residues. The CDR3 loop reads CASSLLGADTQYF. CDR3 nucleotide sequence: TGCGCCAGCAGCTTGCTAGGGGCGGATACGCAGTATTTT.

The V call is TRBV30, the J call TRBJ2-1; 9 bases align to TRBD2. V gave up 2 bases and J gave up 4 bases; unmatched junction bases: 6. The CDR3 consists of 15 residues. CDR1 GTSNPN and CDR2 SVGIG come from the germline V gene (reference sequence). The chain's CDR3 is CAWSITSGWYNEQFF. The DNA for the CDR3 is TGTGCCTGGAGTATTACTAGCGGGTGGTACAATGAGCAGTTCTTC.

The V gene is TRBV4-3, the J gene TRBJ2-3; no firm D call. The germline CDR1 and CDR2 sequences are LGHNA and YSLEER. The CDR3 totals 15 residues. The V end was cut by 0 bases, the J end by 6 bases, with 13 bases between. The CDR3 here is CASSQDRSGWDTQYF. Here the CDR3 DNA reads TGCGCCAGCAGCCAAGATAGGAGTGGCTGGGATACGCAGTATTTT.

This sequence joins TRBV5-6 and TRBJ2-5; 10 positions agree with TRBD1. After removal of 4 bases from V and 1 base from J, the junction contained 4 bases not matched to a gene. Per the germline V gene, CDR1 is SGHDT and CDR2 is YYEEEE. This CDR3 is 15 amino acids long. CDR3 coding DNA: TGTGCCAGCAGCCGTCGGGACAGGGGCCAAGAGACCCAGTACTTC. Translating gives CASSRRDRGQETQYF. The variable domain in full, with the rest retrieved from reference TRBV5-6 and TRBJ2-5, is DAGVTQSPTHLIKTRGQQVTLRCSPKSGHDTVSWYQQALGQGPQFIFQYYEEEERQRGNFPDRFSGHQFPNYSSELNVNALLLGDSALYLCASSRRDRGQETQYFGPGTRLLVL.

The CDR3 is CASSPAQNYGYTF. The CDR3, as DNA: TGTGCCAGCTCACCGGCCCAGAACTATGGCTACACCTTC. The genes are TRBV18 and TRBJ1-2; D is unresolved. CDR3 length: 13 residues. The V end lost 3 bases, the J end lost 2 bases, and 7 bases lay between the germline ends. Per germline, CDR1 KGHSH and CDR2 LQKENI.